This T cell receptor (beta chain) comes out of a study of CD8+CD57+ T cells in acquired aplastic anemia. Study-wide findings and caveats: The number of CD8+ CDR3 sequences shared by patients and controls was twenty-nine.

Genomic DNA constituted the template upon which TCR beta VDJ and CDR3 profiling was performed. TCRdb reprocessed the reads via MiXCR and lists one record per CDR3 protein. The sample yields some 210,000 distinct CDR3 sequences, around 60% seen once. The germline CDR1 and CDR2 sequences are DFQATT and SNEGSKA (reference sequence). Between the trimmed V and J ends, which lost 0 bases and 3 bases, there was a span of 8 bases. CDR3 length equals 13 residues. On this clonotype: Its matching antigen is unknown.

This clonotype was sampled from a human donor in good health. The specimen was sorted CD4+, CD8+, or CD8+CD57+ T cells (not recorded which) from PBMCs. The genes are TRBV20-1 and TRBJ1-1; tentative D call: TRBD1 (6 bases). Written as DNA, the CDR3 is TGCAGTGCTAGAGATGGGGGGCACACTGAAGCTTTCTTT. Translation gives CSARDGGHTEAFF.